This TCR beta chain was obtained from a study of blood T cell repertoires in COVID-19. About the study: The origin of the acute and convalescent COVID-19 samples was the United States, Italy and Spain. Sources were T cells, B-cell-depleted T cells, or PBMCs; the material itself was cDNA or gDNA.

V was pared by 0 bases and J by 4 bases, with 8 bases of the junction left unmatched. Germline V lookup: CDR1 SGHKS, CDR2 YYEKEE (reference sequence). This CDR3 has 16 residues. Authors' data handling: Researchers report that nucleated cell counts were estimated from reference gene primer amplification. Libraries were prepared by immunoSEQ multiplex PCR; TCRdb keeps only in-frame clonotypes and omits some of them. The V and J calls and the clone size are those of that table, but D and trimming were determined from the DNA. In the table there are around 230,000 clones, more than 65% of which are singletons.

The clonotype was recovered from a man between 35 and 55 years old who had recovered from COVID-19. The rearrangement joins TRBV5-5 to TRBJ2-7, with 9 bases fitting TRBD1. Sequenced: peripheral blood. The chain's CDR3 is CASSLVGTGSEYEQYF. The CDR3 region has the DNA TGTGCCAGCAGCTTGGTAGGGACAGGGTCGGAATACGAGCAGTACTTC.